Reported below is one T cell receptor (beta chain). What this receptor recognizes is not known. Base qualities are not recorded, but no much larger clone differs from it by a single base. Libraries were made using the immunoSEQ multiplex PCR assay. In the source study's methods: A statistical classification framework was developed to diagnose cytomegalovirus status using the catalog of TCR beta chain sequences. TCRdb's version of the immuneACCESS table is confined to in-frame rearrangements and falls short of the full clone set. An unresolved V gene accounts for under half of the shortfall where checked; the remainder is of unknown origin. Clonal size and the V and J genes are those of that table, whereas D and trimming came from the DNA. The sample records about 170,000 clones, about 90% of which are singletons. Roughly 5.7% of the sample is held by the ten biggest clonotypes. This entry is derived from a study of cytomegalovirus exposure and HLA in healthy donors (dated by TCRdb to about 2017). The study in broad terms: According to a later analysis, the 120 or so validation repertoires were produced on the same platform as the 666 repertoires of the first cohort. The study aimed to test whether signatures of past pathogen exposure could be identified by cataloging public T cell receptors. A separate validation cohort of over a hundred different subjects was used in addition to the roughly 620-subject first cohort. To predict cytomegalovirus infection status, the study brought together high-throughput TCR immunosequencing, statistical association of individual TCRs with disease status, and machine learning. The full study reports these points: Across donors, most TCR sequences were observed very rarely, whereas some public TCRs were present in many individuals. According to the authors, the approach could potentially be generalized to other disease states and immunological phenotypes. The classifier was reported to diagnose cytomegalovirus status with high specificity and sensitivity in both the original cohort and the validation cohort. A few of the identified cytomegalovirus-associated TCR beta chains were confirmed in vitro to be specific for cytomegalovirus antigens. A total of fewer than 200 TCR beta chains were listed by the study as associated with cytomegalovirus. Subsequent analysis determined that TCRs grouped into clusters in the first cohort also showed a tendency toward co-occurrence across the 120 or so validation repertoires, and roughly 94% of cluster scores exceeded 0. A later analysis had no HLA typing for the validation cohort, so co-occurrence there was scored across all 130 or so repertoires.

The donors belonged to the validation cohort of 120 subjects, which was separate from the roughly 670-subject first cohort. Sequencing used PBMCs. The receptor was derived from a woman in her 30s in good health and CMV-seronegative.

CDR3 loop: CASSPGRGETQYF. In nucleotides, the sequence is TGTGCCAGCAGCCCAGGGCGGGGTGAGACCCAGTACTTC. The chain uses TRBV28 and TRBJ2-5; the D region possibly corresponds to TRBD2 (6 bases align). Relative to germline, V is 6 bases shorter and J is 5 bases shorter, with 13 bases between their ends. Via the germline V gene, CDR1 is MDHEN and CDR2 SYDVKM. From the cysteine up to the phenylalanine, the CDR3 has a length of 13 residues. CDR3 DNA is the only sequence kept; it has 39 bases, read in frame from the first base.